One TCR beta chain is described in this entry. TCRdb's table, derived via immunoSEQ multiplex PCR, lists solely in-frame clones and lacks some. This sample yields 250,000 to 350,000 clones, of which about 86% are seen a single time; 15% to 19% belongs to the top ten. These data originate in a study of blood T cell repertoires in COVID-19. CDR3 size: 14 residues. V was clipped by 3 bases and J by 0 bases, with 8 bases between them. CDR1 KGHSH and CDR2 LQKENI come from the germline V gene. Seattle researchers signed up patients amid active infection and tracked them longitudinally. The gene calls are TRBV18 and TRBJ1-2; D not resolved. The sequenced sample was peripheral blood. This sequence was found in a person aged 70 to 85 with COVID-19, enrolled during active disease. The CDR3 is CASSPSSTNYGYTF. For the CDR3, the DNA is TGTGCCAGCTCACCTTCGAGCACTAACTATGGCTACACCTTC.